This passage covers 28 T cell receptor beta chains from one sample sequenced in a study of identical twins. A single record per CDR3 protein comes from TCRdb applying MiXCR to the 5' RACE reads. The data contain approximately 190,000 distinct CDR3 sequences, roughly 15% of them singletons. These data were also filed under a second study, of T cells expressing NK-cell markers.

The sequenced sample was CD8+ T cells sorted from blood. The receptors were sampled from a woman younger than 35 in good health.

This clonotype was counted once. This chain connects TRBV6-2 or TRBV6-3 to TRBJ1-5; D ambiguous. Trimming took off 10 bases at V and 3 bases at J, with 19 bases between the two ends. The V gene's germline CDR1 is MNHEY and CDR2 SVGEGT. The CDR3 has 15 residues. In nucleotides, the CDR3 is TGTGCCACCCAAAGCGCCGTTGTTGACAATCAGCCCCAGCATTTT. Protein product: CATQSAVVDNQPQHF.

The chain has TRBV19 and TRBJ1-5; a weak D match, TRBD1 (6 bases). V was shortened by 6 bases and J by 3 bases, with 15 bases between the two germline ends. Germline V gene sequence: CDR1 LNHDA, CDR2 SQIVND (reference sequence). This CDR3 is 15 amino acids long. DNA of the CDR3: TGTGCCAGTAGCCGAGGGACATACAACAATCAGCCCCAGCATTTT. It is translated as CASSRGTYNNQPQHF.

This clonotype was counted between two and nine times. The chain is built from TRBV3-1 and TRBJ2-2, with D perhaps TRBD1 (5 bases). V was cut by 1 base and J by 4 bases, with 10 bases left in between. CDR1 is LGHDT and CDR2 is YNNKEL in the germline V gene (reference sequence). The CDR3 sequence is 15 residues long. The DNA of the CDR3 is TGTGCCAGCAGCCAAGTTTTAGGGGTCACCGGGGAGCTGTTTTTT. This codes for CASSQVLGVTGELFF.

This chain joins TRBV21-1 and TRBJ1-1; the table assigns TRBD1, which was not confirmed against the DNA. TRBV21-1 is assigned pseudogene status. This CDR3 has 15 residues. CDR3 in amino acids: CASGTGYRSGTEAFF. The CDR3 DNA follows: TGTGCCAGCGGGACAGGTTACCGCAGTGGCACTGAAGCTTTCTTT.

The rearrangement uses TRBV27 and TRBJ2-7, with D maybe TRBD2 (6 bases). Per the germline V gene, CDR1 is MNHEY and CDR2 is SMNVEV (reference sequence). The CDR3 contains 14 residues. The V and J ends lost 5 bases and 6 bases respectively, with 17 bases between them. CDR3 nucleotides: TGTGCCAGCAGTGGTGGGCGGGGAATGGGCGAGCAGTACTTC. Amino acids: CASSGGRGMGEQYF.

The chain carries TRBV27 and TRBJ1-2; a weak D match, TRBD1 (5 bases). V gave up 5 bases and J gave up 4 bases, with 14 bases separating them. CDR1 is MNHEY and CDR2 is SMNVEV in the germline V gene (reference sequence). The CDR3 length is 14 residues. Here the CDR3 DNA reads TGTGCCAGCAGTCCCCGGGACGGAGTCTATGGCTACACCTTC. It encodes CASSPRDGVYGYTF.

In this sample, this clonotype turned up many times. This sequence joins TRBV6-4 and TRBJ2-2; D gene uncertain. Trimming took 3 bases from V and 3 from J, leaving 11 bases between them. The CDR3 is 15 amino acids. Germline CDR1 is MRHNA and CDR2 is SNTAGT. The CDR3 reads CASSEVAGDTGELFF. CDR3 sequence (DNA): TGTGCCAGCAGTGAAGTAGCTGGAGACACCGGGGAGCTGTTTTTT.

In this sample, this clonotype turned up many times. The CDR3 DNA sequence: TGTGCCAGCAGTGAGGACACTGAAGCTTTCTTT. Its protein is CASSEDTEAFF. The rearrangement joins TRBV12-3 or TRBV12-4 to TRBJ1-1; D gene ambiguous. The V gene lost 5 bases and the J gene lost 3 bases, with 4 bases spanning the gap. The CDR3 has 11 amino acids.

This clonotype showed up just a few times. The CDR3 sequence is CASSRSNEQFF. Here the CDR3 DNA reads TGTGCCAGCAGTCGGAGCAATGAGCAGTTCTTC. The rearrangement joins TRBV6-5 to TRBJ2-1, with D unclear. This CDR3 comprises 11 residues. In germline, CDR1 is MNHEY, CDR2 SVGAGI. Trimming took 5 bases from V and 6 from J, leaving 5 bases between them.

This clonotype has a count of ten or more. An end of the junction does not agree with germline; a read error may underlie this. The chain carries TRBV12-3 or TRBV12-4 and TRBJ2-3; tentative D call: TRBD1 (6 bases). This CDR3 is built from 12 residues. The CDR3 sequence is CASSFRQAAKDF. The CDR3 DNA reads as TGTGCCAGCAGTTTTAGACAGGCAGCGAAGGATTTT.

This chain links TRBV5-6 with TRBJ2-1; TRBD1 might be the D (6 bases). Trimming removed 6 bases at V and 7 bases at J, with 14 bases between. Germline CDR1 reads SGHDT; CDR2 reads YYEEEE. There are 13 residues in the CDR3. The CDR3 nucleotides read TGTGCCAGCACCACAACAGGGCGGAATGAGCAGTTCTTC. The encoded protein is CASTTTGRNEQFF.

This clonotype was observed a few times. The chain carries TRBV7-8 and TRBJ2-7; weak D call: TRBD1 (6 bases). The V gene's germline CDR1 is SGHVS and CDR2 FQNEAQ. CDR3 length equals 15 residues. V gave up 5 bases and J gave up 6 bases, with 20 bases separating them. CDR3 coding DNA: TGTGCCAGCAGCCCCTATGATCAGGGACAACTCGAGCAGTACTTC. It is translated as CASSPYDQGQLEQYF.

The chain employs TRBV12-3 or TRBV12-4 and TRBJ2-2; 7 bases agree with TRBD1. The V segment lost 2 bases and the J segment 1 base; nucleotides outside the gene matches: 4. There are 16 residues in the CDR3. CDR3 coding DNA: TGTGCCAGCAGTTTACGTGGGACAGTGAACACCGGGGAGCTGTTTTTT. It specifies CASSLRGTVNTGELFF.

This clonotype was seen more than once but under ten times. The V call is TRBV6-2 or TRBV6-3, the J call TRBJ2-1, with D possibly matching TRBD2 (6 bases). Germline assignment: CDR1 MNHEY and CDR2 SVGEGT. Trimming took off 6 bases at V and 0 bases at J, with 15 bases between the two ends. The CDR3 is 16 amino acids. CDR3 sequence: CASRGGDHLSYNEQFF. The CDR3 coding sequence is TGTGCCAGCAGGGGAGGTGACCACCTCTCCTACAATGAGCAGTTCTTC.

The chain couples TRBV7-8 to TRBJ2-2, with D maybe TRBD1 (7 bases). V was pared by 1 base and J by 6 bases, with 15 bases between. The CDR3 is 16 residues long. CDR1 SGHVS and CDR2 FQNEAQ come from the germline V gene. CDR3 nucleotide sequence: TGTGCCAGCAGCTTAGTGGAGGGGGCGGGTGCCGGGGAGCTGTTTTTT. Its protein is CASSLVEGAGAGELFF.

The CDR3 bases are TGCGCCAGCAGCTACGAGGCGGCGGGCACCGGGGAGCTGTTTTTT. This gives the protein CASSYEAAGTGELFF. The chain employs TRBV5-1 and TRBJ2-2; D is perhaps TRBD2 (5 bases). From germline, CDR1 is SGHRS and CDR2 YFSETQ. V lost 3 bases and J lost 4, with 13 bases in between. The CDR3 is 15 residues long.

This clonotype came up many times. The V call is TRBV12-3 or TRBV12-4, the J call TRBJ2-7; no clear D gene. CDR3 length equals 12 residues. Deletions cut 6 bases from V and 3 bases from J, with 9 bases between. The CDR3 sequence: CASSFQGYEQYF. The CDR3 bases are TGTGCCAGCAGCTTTCAAGGCTACGAGCAGTACTTC.

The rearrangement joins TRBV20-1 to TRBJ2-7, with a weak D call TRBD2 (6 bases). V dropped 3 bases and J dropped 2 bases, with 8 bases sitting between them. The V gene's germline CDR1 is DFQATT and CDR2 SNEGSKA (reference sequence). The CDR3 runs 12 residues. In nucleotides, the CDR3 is TGCAGTGCTAGTGGCGGGGCCTACGAGCAGTACTTC. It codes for CSASGGAYEQYF.

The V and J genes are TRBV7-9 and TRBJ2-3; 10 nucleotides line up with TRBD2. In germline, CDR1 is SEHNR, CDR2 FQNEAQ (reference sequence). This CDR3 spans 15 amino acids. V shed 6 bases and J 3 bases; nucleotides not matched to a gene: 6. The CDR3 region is CASRVSGGETDTQYF. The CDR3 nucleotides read TGTGCCAGCAGGGTGAGCGGGGGGGAAACAGATACGCAGTATTTT.

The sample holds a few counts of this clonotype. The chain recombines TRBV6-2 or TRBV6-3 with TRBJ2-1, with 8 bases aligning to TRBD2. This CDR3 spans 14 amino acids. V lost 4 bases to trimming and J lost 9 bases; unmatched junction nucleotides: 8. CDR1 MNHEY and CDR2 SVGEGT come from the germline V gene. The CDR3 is CASSWSGSSGEQFF. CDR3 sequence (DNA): TGTGCCAGCAGTTGGAGCGGGAGTTCGGGTGAGCAGTTCTTC.

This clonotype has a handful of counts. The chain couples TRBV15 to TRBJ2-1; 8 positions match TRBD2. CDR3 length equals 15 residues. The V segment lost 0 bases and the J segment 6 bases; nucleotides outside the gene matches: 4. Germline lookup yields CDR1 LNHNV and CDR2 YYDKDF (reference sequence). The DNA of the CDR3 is TGTGCCACCAGCAGAGATTCGGGGGGGGGCAATGAGCAGTTCTTC. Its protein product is CATSRDSGGGNEQFF. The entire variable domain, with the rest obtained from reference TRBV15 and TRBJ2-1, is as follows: DAMVIQNPRYQVTQFGKPVTLSCSQTLNHNVMYWYQQKSSQAPKLLFHYYDKDFNNEADTPDNFQSRRPNTSFCFLDIRSPGLGDTAMYLCATSRDSGGGNEQFFGPGTRLTVL.

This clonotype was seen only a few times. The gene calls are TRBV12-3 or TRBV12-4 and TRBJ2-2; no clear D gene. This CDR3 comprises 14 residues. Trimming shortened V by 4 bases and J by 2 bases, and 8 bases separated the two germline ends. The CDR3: CASSSEINTGELFF. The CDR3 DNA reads TGTGCCAGCAGTTCGGAGATTAACACCGGGGAGCTGTTTTTT.

CDR3 protein: CSARWDREYEQYF. The CDR3, as DNA: TGCAGTGCTAGATGGGACAGGGAATACGAGCAGTACTTC. This chain connects TRBV20-1 to TRBJ2-7, with 9 bases identical to TRBD1. The J segment lost 4 bases and the V segment lost 2 bases, leaving 3 bases of the junction unmatched. This CDR3 has 13 residues. Germline CDR1 DFQATT, CDR2 SNEGSKA (reference sequence).

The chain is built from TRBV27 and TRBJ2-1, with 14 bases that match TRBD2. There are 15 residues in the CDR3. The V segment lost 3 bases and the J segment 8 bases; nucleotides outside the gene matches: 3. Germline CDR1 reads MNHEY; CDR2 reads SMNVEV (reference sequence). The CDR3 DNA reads TGTGCCAGCAGTTTGGGACTAGCGGGAGTGGATGAGCAGTTCTTC. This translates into CASSLGLAGVDEQFF.

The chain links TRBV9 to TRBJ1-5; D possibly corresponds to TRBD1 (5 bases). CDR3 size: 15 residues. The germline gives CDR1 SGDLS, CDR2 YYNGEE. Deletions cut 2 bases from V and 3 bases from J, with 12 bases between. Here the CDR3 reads CASSVGNRNNQPQHF. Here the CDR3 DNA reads TGTGCCAGCAGCGTGGGCAACAGGAACAATCAGCCCCAGCATTTT.

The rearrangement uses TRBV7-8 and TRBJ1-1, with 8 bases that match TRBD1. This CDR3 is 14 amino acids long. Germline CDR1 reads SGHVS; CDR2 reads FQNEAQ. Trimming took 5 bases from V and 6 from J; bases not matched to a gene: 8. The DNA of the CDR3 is TGTGCCAGCAGCCACCGGACAGGGCAGGCTGAAGCTTTCTTT. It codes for CASSHRTGQAEAFF. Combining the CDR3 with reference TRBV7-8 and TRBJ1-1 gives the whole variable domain GAGVSQSPRYKVAKRGQDVALRCDPISGHVSLFWYQQALGQGPEFLTYFQNEAQLDKSGLPSDRFFAERPEGSVSTLKIQRTQQEDSAVYLCASSHRTGQAEAFFGQGTRLTVV.

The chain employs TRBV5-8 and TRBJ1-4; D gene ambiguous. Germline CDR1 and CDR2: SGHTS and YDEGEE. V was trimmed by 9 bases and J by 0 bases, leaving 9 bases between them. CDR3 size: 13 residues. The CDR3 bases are TGTGCCACATGGACTGCAACTAATGAAAAACTGTTTTTT. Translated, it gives CATWTATNEKLFF.

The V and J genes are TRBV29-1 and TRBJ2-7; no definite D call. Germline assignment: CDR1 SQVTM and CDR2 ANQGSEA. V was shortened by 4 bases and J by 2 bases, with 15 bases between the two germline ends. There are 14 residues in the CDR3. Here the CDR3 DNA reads TGCAGCGTTGTTGTGGGAAATAGTGCCTACGAGCAGTACTTC. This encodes CSVVVGNSAYEQYF.